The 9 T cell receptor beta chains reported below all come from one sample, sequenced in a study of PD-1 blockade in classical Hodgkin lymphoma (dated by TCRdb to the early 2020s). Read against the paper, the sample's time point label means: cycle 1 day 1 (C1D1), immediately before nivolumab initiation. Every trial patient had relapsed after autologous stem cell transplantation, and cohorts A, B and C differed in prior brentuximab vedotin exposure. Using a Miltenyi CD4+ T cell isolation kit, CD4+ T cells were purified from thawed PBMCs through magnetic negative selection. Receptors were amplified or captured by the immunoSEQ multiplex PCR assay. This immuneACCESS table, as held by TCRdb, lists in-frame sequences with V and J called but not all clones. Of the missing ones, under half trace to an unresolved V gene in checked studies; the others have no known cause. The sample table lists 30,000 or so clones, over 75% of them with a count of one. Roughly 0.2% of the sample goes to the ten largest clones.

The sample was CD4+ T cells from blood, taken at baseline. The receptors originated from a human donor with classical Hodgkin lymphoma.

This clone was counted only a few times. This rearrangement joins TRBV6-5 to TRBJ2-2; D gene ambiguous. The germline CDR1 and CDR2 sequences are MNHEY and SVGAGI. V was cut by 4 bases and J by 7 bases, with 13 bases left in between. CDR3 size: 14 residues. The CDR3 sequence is CASSLSRLVGELFF. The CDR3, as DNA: TGTGCCAGCAGTTTGTCCAGACTTGTCGGGGAGCTGTTTTTT.

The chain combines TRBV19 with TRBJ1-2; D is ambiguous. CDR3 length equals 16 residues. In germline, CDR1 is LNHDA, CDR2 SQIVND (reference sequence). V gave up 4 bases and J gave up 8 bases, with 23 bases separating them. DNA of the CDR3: TGTGCCAGTAGTAGGGGTTATGAGAAGCTCGTCGCCGGCTACACCTTC. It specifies CASSRGYEKLVAGYTF.

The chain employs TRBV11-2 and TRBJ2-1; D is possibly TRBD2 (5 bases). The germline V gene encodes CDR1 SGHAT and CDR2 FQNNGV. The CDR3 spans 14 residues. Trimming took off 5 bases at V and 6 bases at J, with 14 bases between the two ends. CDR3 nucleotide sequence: TGTGCCAGCAGCCTCCGGGATACAATCAATGAGCAGTTCTTC. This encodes CASSLRDTINEQFF.

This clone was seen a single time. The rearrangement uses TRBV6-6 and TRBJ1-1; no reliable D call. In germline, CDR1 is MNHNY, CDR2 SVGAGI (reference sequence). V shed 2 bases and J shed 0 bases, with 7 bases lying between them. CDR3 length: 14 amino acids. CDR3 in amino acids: CASSYAGLNTEAFF. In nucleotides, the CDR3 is TGTGCCAGCAGTTACGCGGGCCTGAACACTGAAGCTTTCTTT.

The CDR3 protein is CASTTGTGSYEQYF. CDR3 DNA: TGTGCCAGTACAACCGGGACAGGGTCCTACGAGCAGTACTTC. The chain joins TRBV2 to TRBJ2-7; 9 bases fit TRBD1. Germline CDR1 reads SNHLY; CDR2 reads FYNNEI. Trimming removed 9 bases from V and 1 base from J; junction bases left unmatched: 7. This CDR3 contains 14 residues.

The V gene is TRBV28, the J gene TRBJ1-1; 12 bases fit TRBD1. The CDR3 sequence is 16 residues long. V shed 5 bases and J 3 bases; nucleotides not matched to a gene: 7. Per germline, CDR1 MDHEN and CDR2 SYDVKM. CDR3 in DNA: TGTGCCAGCAGTACCACCGGGACAGGGGGCTACACTGAAGCTTTCTTT. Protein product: CASSTTGTGGYTEAFF.

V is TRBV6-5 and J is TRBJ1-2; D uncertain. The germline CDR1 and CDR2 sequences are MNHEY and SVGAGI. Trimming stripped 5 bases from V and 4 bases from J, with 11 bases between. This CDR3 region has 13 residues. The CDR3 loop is CASSLSVFYGYTF. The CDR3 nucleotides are TGTGCCAGCAGTCTCAGTGTTTTCTATGGCTACACCTTC.

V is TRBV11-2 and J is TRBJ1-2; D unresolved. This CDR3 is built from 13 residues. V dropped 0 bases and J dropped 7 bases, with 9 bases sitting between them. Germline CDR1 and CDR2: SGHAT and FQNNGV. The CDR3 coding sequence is TGTGCCAGCAGCTTAGATCGCGTGAGTGGCTACACCTTC. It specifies CASSLDRVSGYTF.

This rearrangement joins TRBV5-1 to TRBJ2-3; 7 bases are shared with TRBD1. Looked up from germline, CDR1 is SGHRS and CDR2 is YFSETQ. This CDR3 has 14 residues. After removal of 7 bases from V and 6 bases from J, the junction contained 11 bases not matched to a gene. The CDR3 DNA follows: TGCGCCAGCGAGACAGGGATATCATCGGATACGCAGTATTTT. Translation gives CASETGISSDTQYF.